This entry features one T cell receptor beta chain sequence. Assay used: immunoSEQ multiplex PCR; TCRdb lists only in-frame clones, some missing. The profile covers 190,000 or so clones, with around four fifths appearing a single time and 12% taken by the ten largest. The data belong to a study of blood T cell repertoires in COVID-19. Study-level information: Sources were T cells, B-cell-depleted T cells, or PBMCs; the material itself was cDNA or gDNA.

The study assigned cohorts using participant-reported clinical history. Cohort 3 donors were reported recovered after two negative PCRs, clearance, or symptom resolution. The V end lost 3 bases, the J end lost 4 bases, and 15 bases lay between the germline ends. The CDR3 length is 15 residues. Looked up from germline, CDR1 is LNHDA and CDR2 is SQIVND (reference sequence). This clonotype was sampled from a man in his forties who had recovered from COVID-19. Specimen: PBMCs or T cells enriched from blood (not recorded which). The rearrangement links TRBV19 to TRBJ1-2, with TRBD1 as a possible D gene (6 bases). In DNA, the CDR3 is TGTGCCAGTAGTATCCAGGGGCAGGAGCCCTATGGCTACACCTTC. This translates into CASSIQGQEPYGYTF.